These T cell receptor beta chains were read from a single sample in a study of shared clonotypes between healthy human individuals. The protocol was immunoSEQ multiplex PCR, while the TCRdb copy is restricted to in-frame clones and leaves out a portion. The sample carries a few million clones, around 90% recorded once. The sequenced sample consisted of naive CD4+ T cells sorted from blood. Source of these receptors: a man in his late teens or twenties in good health. The CDR3 runs from the conserved cysteine through the conserved F or W. D genes are given only for firm matches. Rows may omit the clone size; those that give it use once, few, many or a size class.

J: TRBJ1-5; size: .; V: TRBV14; D: TRBD1; DNA: TGTGCCAGCAGCCAGTTTAAAAGAACAGGGGAAAACAATCAGCCCCAGCATTTT; CDR3: CASSQFKRTGENNQPQHF
J: TRBJ2-7; size: .; V: TRBV21-1; D: .; DNA: TGTGCCAGCAGCAAAGCGGACAGGGACAGCGACGAGCAGTACTTC; CDR3: CASSKADRDSDEQYF
J: TRBJ2-3; size: .; V: TRBV19; D: .; DNA: TGTGCCAGTAGTTCAAGGGACGGGAGCACAGATACGCAGTATTTT; CDR3: CASSSRDGSTDTQYF
J: TRBJ2-1; size: .; V: TRBV10-3; D: .; DNA: TGTGCCATCAGTGAGTCGACGGCGGGGTACAATGAGCAGTTCTTC; CDR3: CAISESTAGYNEQFF
J: TRBJ2-5; size: once; V: TRBV25-1; D: TRBD2; DNA: TGTGCCAGCAGTGACCGGCTAGCGGGAGCCGAGACCCAGTACTTC; CDR3: CASSDRLAGAETQYF
J: TRBJ1-1; size: .; V: TRBV5-6; D: TRBD1; DNA: TGTGCCAGCAGCTTTCCGGACAGGGTCACTGAAGCTTTCTTT; CDR3: CASSFPDRVTEAFF
J: TRBJ1-4; size: .; V: TRBV5-1; D: .; DNA: TGCGCCAGCAGCAGGGGGGACTCAACTAATGAAAAACTGTTTTTT; CDR3: CASSRGDSTNEKLFF
J: TRBJ1-2; size: once; V: TRBV7-9; D: TRBD1; DNA: TGTGCCAGCAGCCTTCTCACGCCGGGACAGGGCGGTGGCTACACCTTC; CDR3: CASSLLTPGQGGGYTF
J: TRBJ2-5; size: few; V: TRBV9; D: TRBD2; DNA: TGTGCCAGCAGCGCCACCGGGACTAGCCGACAAGAGACCCAGTACTTC; CDR3: CASSATGTSRQETQYF
J: TRBJ2-7; size: .; V: TRBV5-1; D: TRBD2; DNA: TGCGCCAGCAGCTTGCGACTAGCGGGAGATTACGAGCAGTACTTC; CDR3: CASSLRLAGDYEQYF
J: TRBJ2-7; size: .; V: TRBV6-1; D: .; DNA: TGTGCCAGCAGTGAATTGGTGTTGGAGCAGTACTTC; CDR3: CASSELVLEQYF
J: TRBJ1-4; size: .; V: TRBV11-1; D: .; DNA: TGTGCCAGCAGCTCCGGGACGGCAACTAATGAAAAACTGTTTTTT; CDR3: CASSSGTATNEKLFF
J: TRBJ1-2; size: .; V: TRBV7-9; D: TRBD1; DNA: TGTGCCAGCAGCCGAGGGACAGGGGTCCCCTATGGCTACACCTTC; CDR3: CASSRGTGVPYGYTF
J: TRBJ2-1; size: .; V: TRBV5-1; D: TRBD2; DNA: TGCGCCAGCAGCTTGGGCGGTGCGGGAGTCCCCAATGAGCAGTTCTTC; CDR3: CASSLGGAGVPNEQFF
J: TRBJ1-1; size: .; V: TRBV29-1; D: .; DNA: TGCAGCGTTGGGTATTCGCAGGGAGGTGCTTTCTTT; CDR3: CSVGYSQGGAFF
J: TRBJ2-3; size: .; V: TRBV5-1; D: .; DNA: TGCGCCAGCAGCTTGGAACAGGAGACAGATACGCAGTATTTT; CDR3: CASSLEQETDTQYF
J: TRBJ2-7; size: .; V: TRBV6-6; D: .; DNA: TGTGCCAGCAGTCCAAACCCGGGACCCATTAACTTC; CDR3: CASSPNPGPINF
J: TRBJ2-2; size: .; V: TRBV5-4; D: TRBD1; DNA: TGTGCCAGCAGCTTGTGGAACAGGGGGGCTGGCGGGGAGCTGTTTTTT; CDR3: CASSLWNRGAGGELFF
J: TRBJ2-1; size: .; V: TRBV27; D: .; DNA: TGTGCCAGCAGTCTCGGAGGATCTATGTACAATGAGCAGTTCTTC; CDR3: CASSLGGSMYNEQFF
J: TRBJ2-1; size: once; V: TRBV5-1; D: .; DNA: TGCGCCAGCAGCTTGGCCCCGGGGGTCTCCTACAATGAGCAGTTCTTC; CDR3: CASSLAPGVSYNEQFF
J: TRBJ2-7; size: .; V: TRBV5-6; D: .; DNA: TGTGCCAGCAGGGTAGTGGGGTCCTACGAGCAGTACTTC; CDR3: CASRVVGSYEQYF
J: TRBJ2-6; size: .; V: TRBV9; D: .; DNA: TGTGCCAGCAGCCCCCTGGGGGGGGACATATGGACTGGGGCCAACGTCCTGACTTTC; CDR3: CASSPLGGDIWTGANVLTF
J: TRBJ1-6; size: .; V: TRBV6-5; D: .; DNA: TGTGCCAGCAAAGAATACCGGACCCGTAATTCACCCCTCCACTTT; CDR3: CASKEYRTRNSPLHF
J: TRBJ2-7; size: .; V: TRBV10-3; D: .; DNA: TGTGCCATCAGTGAGGCGCCCGGGACTCCAAACTCCTACGAGCAGTACTTC; CDR3: CAISEAPGTPNSYEQYF
J: TRBJ1-1; size: .; V: TRBV7-9; D: .; DNA: TGTGCCAGCAGCTTATGGGCGGCGGACATAGAAGCTTTCTTT; CDR3: CASSLWAADIEAFF
J: TRBJ2-5; size: few; V: TRBV18; D: .; DNA: TGTGCCAGCTCACCCGACAGGAATCAAGAGACCCAGTACTTC; CDR3: CASSPDRNQETQYF
J: TRBJ2-2; size: .; V: TRBV5-4; D: TRBD2; DNA: TGTGCCAGCAGCGCGGGAGCGGGGGGGAACACCGGGGAGCTGTTTTTT; CDR3: CASSAGAGGNTGELFF
J: TRBJ2-2; size: .; V: TRBV7-2; D: TRBD2; DNA: TGTGCCAGCAGCTCAATCGGATGGACTAGCACCGGGGAGCTGTTTTTT; CDR3: CASSSIGWTSTGELFF
J: TRBJ2-5; size: .; V: TRBV12-5; D: .; DNA: TGTGCTAGTGGTTTGGTGTCAGGCGAGACCCAGTACTTC; CDR3: CASGLVSGETQYF
J: TRBJ1-3; size: .; V: TRBV6-1; D: .; DNA: TGTGCAACGTCATCGTTTCAGTCTGGAAACACCATATATTTT; CDR3: CATSSFQSGNTIYF
J: TRBJ2-1; size: .; V: TRBV7-2; D: TRBD1; DNA: TGTGCCAGCAGCTTAGCACAGGGGGCATACAATGAGCAGTTCTTC; CDR3: CASSLAQGAYNEQFF
J: TRBJ2-7; size: once; V: TRBV2; D: TRBD1; DNA: TGTGCGGGGGGGACAGGGGACCTCAGGGCCTACGAGCAGTACTTC; CDR3: CAGGTGDLRAYEQYF
J: TRBJ2-5; size: .; V: TRBV6-5; D: .; DNA: TGTGCCAGCAGCCGGGGGCGAGGGGAGACCCAGTACTTC; CDR3: CASSRGRGETQYF
J: TRBJ2-5; size: once; V: TRBV4-2; D: .; DNA: TGTGCCAGCAGCCAAGGCGAGGCAGGGGACAAGACCCAGTACTTC; CDR3: CASSQGEAGDKTQYF
J: TRBJ2-4; size: .; V: TRBV6-5; D: TRBD1; DNA: TGTGCCAGCAGAGGGGCCGGGACAGTGAAAAACATTCAGTACTTC; CDR3: CASRGAGTVKNIQYF
J: TRBJ1-5; size: .; V: TRBV28; D: .; DNA: TGTGCCAGCAGTTTAATTAGGCGAGGCGGCAATCAGCCCCAGCATTTT; CDR3: CASSLIRRGGNQPQHF
J: TRBJ1-4; size: .; V: TRBV28; D: TRBD1; DNA: TGTGCCAGCAGTTCTCCGGGACAGGCTTTAAATGAAAAACTGTTTTTT; CDR3: CASSSPGQALNEKLFF
J: TRBJ2-2; size: .; V: TRBV30; D: .; DNA: TGTGCCTGGAGTGGGAGTGGGACCGGGGAGCTGTTTTTT; CDR3: CAWSGSGTGELFF
J: TRBJ1-3; size: .; V: TRBV28; D: .; DNA: TGTGCCAGCAGTCAGGGGTTATCTGGAAACACCATATATTTT; CDR3: CASSQGLSGNTIYF
J: TRBJ2-2; size: once; V: TRBV30; D: .; DNA: TGTGCCTGGAGGGAAAGCACCGGGGAGCTGTTTTTT; CDR3: CAWRESTGELFF
J: TRBJ2-7; size: .; V: TRBV7-3; D: TRBD1; DNA: TGTGCCAGCGCCTCCGGGACAGGGGGCGAGCAGTACTTC; CDR3: CASASGTGGEQYF
J: TRBJ1-1; size: .; V: TRBV5-6; D: .; DNA: TGTGCCAGCAGCTTGGAAAGGGGTCGGGGTTCAGCTTTCTTT; CDR3: CASSLERGRGSAFF
J: TRBJ1-6; size: .; V: TRBV4-1; D: .; DNA: TGCGCCAGCAGCCAAGATTTGGGGAGCTCCTATAATTCACCCCTCCACTTT; CDR3: CASSQDLGSSYNSPLHF
J: TRBJ1-1; size: .; V: TRBV5-1; D: .; DNA: TGCGCCAGCAGCACACGACGGCCGAACACTGAAGCTTTCTTT; CDR3: CASSTRRPNTEAFF
J: TRBJ2-3; size: .; V: TRBV19; D: .; DNA: TGTGCCAGTAGGACCCCGGGGGGGACAGTGGATACGCAGTATTTT; CDR3: CASRTPGGTVDTQYF